Sequencing of this T cell receptor (beta chain) was carried out in a study of PD-L1 blockade in urothelial cancer. The CDR3 length is 15 residues. Trimming took off 0 bases at V and 1 base at J, with 9 bases between the two ends. Germline CDR1 is SGDLS and CDR2 is YYNGEE. Using immunoSEQ multiplex PCR, the repertoire was profiled, and TCRdb retains in-frame clones only, with some absent. This table has 12,000 to 15,000 clones, over 75% appearing once. This clonotype was obtained from a man between 65 and 85 years old with urothelial cancer. Sequenced material: PBMCs, taken around atezolizumab (anti-PD-L1) treatment. The J gene is TRBJ2-3, the V gene TRBV9; D ambiguous. The CDR3 loop reads CASSVGAVGTDTQYF. The CDR3 DNA follows: TGTGCCAGCAGCGTAGGGGCCGTGGGCACAGATACGCAGTATTTT.